The rows below give T cell receptor beta chains drawn from one sample of a study of T cell responses to AZD1222 COVID-19 vaccine. Assay: immunoSEQ multiplex PCR; the TCRdb copy retains only in-frame clones and omits some. The sample carries over 120,000 clones, just over 90% recorded once. Sequencing used peripheral blood, obtained on day 0 of AZD1222 vaccination. All receptors derive from an adult in good health. Each CDR3 is given with its conserved first and last residue.

J | V | CDR3
TRBJ1-3 | TRBV30 | CAWSVRSGNTIYF
TRBJ2-1 | TRBV5-6 | CASSLLLGSSYNEQFF
TRBJ1-2 | TRBV9 | CASSPDYDGYTF
TRBJ2-3 | TRBV19 | CASGSGTDTQYF
TRBJ2-3 | TRBV3-1/TRBV3-2 | CASGKRGDTDTQYF
TRBJ1-2 | TRBV21-1 | CASSKVRGKGYTF
TRBJ2-7 | TRBV4-3 | CASSQDWVSYEQYF
TRBJ2-5 | TRBV6-5 | CASRDLAEHF
TRBJ1-2 | TRBV5-1 | CASSLQGSYTF
TRBJ2-5 | TRBV5-4 | CASSLARDQETQYF
TRBJ2-3 | TRBV5-1 | CASSSSPRAGTDTQYF
TRBJ2-1 | TRBV7-8 | CASSLVLGQGRTPNEQFF
TRBJ1-2 | TRBV3-1/TRBV3-2 | CASSQDAGFGYTF
TRBJ2-5 | TRBV3-1/TRBV3-2 | CASSQAWETQYF
TRBJ2-7 | TRBV28 | CASRKAGISSYEQYF
TRBJ1-1 | TRBV3-1/TRBV3-2 | CASSQIGEAFF
TRBJ1-6 | TRBV7-9 | CASSLETGGPYNSPLHF
TRBJ2-2 | TRBV7-9 | CASSLRQGGTGELFF
TRBJ2-7 | TRBV7-2 | CASSFLAGTVEQYF
TRBJ2-7 | TRBV19 | CASSNPYRGGSYEQYF